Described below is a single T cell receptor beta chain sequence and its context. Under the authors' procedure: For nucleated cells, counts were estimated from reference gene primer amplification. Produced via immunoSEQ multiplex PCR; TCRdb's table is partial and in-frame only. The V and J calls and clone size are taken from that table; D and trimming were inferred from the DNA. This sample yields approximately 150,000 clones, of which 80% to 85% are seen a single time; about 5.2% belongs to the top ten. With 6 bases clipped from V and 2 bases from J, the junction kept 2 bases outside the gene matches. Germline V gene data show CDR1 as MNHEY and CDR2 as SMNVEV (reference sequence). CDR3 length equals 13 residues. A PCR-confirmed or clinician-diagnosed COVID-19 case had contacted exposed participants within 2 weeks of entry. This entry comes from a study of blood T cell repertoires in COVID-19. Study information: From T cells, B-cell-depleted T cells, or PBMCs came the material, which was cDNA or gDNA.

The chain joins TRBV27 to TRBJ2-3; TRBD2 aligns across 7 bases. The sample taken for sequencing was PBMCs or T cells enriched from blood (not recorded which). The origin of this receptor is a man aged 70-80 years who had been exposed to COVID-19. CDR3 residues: CASRGGTTDTQYF. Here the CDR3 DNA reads TGTGCCAGCAGGGGGGGGACCACAGATACGCAGTATTTT.